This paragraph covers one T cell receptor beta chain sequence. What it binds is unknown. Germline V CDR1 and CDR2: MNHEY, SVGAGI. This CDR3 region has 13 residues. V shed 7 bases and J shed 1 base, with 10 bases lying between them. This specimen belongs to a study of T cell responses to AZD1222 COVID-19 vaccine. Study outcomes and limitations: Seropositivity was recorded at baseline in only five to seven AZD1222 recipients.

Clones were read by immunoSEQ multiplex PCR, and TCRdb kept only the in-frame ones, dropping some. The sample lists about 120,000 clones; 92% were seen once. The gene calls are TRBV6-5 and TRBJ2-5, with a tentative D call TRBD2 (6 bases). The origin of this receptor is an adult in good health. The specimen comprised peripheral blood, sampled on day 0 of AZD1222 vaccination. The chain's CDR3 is CASNGGSQETQYF. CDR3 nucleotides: TGTGCCAGCAATGGGGGGTCCCAAGAGACCCAGTACTTC.